Listed below are T cell receptor beta chains from one sample, sequenced in a study of response to subunit inactivated influenza vaccine. TCRdb ran MiXCR on the RT-PCR reads and lists one entry per CDR3 protein. The data hold hundreds of thousands of distinct CDR3 sequences, with approximately 7.7% observed a single time. Source: PBMCs from blood, taken roughly 24 months after vaccination. Every receptor here comes from a man aged 50 to 69 who received an inactivated influenza vaccine. CDR3s include the opening cysteine and the closing phenylalanine or tryptophan.

j_call v_call cdr3_length cdr3_aa
TRBJ2-2 TRBV6-1 16 CGSSPSSGRAPGELFF
TRBJ1-5 TRBV5-4 15 CASSPNGGRDQPQHF
TRBJ2-7 TRBV11-2 16 CASSLRSGGVPYEQYF
TRBJ1-5 TRBV5-1 14 CASSLDGGRQPQHF
TRBJ1-2 TRBV12-3/TRBV12-4 20 CASSLVSGTGTGLPGVGYTF
TRBJ2-5 TRBV27 16 CASSKWGHLDQETQYF
TRBJ2-5 TRBV7-2 14 CASSNRGQSETQYF
TRBJ1-4 TRBV7-9 15 CASRLWTGGHEKLFF
TRBJ2-3 TRBV29-1 11 CSVEGGLTQYF
TRBJ2-7 TRBV5-1 14 CASSIGTGMYEQYF
TRBJ2-1 TRBV20-1 17 CSARTLPGTMSYNEQFF
TRBJ2-3 TRBV7-2 13 CASSSGFTDTQYF
TRBJ2-4 TRBV9 17 CASSARPLTGGQNIQYF
TRBJ2-7 TRBV12-3/TRBV12-4 13 CASTSGGAGEQYF
TRBJ2-3 TRBV27 16 CASSYGLVQVGVTQYF
TRBJ2-2 TRBV3-1 15 CASSQAGAGTGELFF
TRBJ2-4 TRBV11-2 14 CASSLRGPPNIQYF
TRBJ2-3 TRBV5-1 17 CASSHPGLAGATDTQYF
TRBJ2-3 TRBV6-1 16 CASSPISGRVADTQYF
TRBJ1-6 TRBV20-1 15 CSARDGGQGSSPLHF
TRBJ2-1 TRBV7-9 16 CASSQPRRASYNEQFF